The clone carrying this T cell receptor beta chain was recorded at least ten times. Antigen specificity is unknown. The CDR3 length is 13 residues. Trimming removed 4 bases at V and 2 bases at J, with 8 bases between. Germline values: CDR1 MNHNY, CDR2 SVGAGI (reference sequence). This record belongs to a study of shared clonotypes between healthy human individuals. Across the whole study: CD8 memory received one plate per donor, CD8 naive two, CD4 memory three and CD4 naive three.

Whole-study results and caveats: Compared with memory subsets, naive subsets generally had larger estimated richness. Clonotype sharing across donors was expected to vary with sequencing depth. Donor scarcity curtailed the genetic and exposure-history diversity represented herein.

Here immunoSEQ multiplex PCR was the method, and the copy in TCRdb shows in-frame clones only, minus some. This sample yields 90,000 to 120,000 clones, of which less than 80% are seen a single time; roughly a quarter belongs to the top ten. The sequence derives from a woman aged 25 to 39 in good health. Sequencing was done on a sample of memory CD8+ T cells sorted from blood. Subset given: CD45RO+ cells pooled with CCR7-negative TemRA cells. The chain couples TRBV6-6 to TRBJ2-5; D gene uncertain. This CDR3 reads CASSLAAQETQYF. The CDR3 DNA sequence: TGTGCCAGCAGTTTGGCAGCTCAAGAGACCCAGTACTTC.